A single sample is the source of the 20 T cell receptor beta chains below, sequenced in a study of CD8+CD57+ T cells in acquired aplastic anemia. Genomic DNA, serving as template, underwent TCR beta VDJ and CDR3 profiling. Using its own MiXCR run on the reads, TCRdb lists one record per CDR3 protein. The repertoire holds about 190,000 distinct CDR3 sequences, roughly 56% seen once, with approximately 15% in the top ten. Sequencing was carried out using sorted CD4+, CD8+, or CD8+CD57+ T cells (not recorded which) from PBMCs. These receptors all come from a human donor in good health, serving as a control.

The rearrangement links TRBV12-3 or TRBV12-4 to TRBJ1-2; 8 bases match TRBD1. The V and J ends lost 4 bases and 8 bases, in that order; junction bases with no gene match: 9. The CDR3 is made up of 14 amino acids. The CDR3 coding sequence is TGTGCCAGCAGTTCGGGGACAGGCCAGATCGGCTACACCTTC. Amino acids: CASSSGTGQIGYTF.

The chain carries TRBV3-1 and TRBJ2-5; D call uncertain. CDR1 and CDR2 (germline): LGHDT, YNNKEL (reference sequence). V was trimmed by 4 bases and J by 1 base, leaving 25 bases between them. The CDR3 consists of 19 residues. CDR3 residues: CASSLPRWGKGLSQETQYF. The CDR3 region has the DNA TGTGCCAGCAGCCTTCCAAGATGGGGTAAAGGGTTGTCCCAAGAGACCCAGTACTTC.

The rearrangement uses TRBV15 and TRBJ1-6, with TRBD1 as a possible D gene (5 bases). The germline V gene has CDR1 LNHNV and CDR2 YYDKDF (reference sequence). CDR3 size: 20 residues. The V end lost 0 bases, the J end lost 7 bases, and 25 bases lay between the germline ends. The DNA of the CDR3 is TGTGCCACCAGCAGAGAGGACGATGCGGCAGGGTACTTTCCGAATTCACCCCTCCACTTT. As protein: CATSREDDAAGYFPNSPLHF. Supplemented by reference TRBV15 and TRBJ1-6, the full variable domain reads DAMVIQNPRYQVTQFGKPVTLSCSQTLNHNVMYWYQQKSSQAPKLLFHYYDKDFNNEADTPDNFQSRRPNTSFCFLDIRSPGLGDTAMYLCATSREDDAAGYFPNSPLHFGNGTRLTVT.

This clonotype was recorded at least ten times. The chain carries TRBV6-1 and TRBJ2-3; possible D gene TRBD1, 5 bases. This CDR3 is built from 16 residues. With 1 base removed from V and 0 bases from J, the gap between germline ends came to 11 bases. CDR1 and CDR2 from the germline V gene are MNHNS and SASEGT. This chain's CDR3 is CASSEGPRASTDTQYF. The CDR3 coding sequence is TGTGCCAGCAGTGAAGGCCCCAGGGCTAGCACAGATACGCAGTATTTT.

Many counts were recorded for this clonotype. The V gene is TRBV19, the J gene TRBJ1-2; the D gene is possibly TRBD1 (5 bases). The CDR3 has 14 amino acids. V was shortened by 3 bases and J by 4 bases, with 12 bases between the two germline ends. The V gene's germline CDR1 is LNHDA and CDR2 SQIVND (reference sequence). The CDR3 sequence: CASSIGTWGYGYTF. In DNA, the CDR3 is TGTGCCAGTAGTATTGGGACGTGGGGCTATGGCTACACCTTC.

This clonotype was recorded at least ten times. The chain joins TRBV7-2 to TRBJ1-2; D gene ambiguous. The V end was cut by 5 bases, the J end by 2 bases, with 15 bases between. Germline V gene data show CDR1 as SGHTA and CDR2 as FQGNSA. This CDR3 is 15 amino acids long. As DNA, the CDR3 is TGTGCCAGCAGCCCCGGCGTCAGTACAAACTATGGCTACACCTTC. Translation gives CASSPGVSTNYGYTF.

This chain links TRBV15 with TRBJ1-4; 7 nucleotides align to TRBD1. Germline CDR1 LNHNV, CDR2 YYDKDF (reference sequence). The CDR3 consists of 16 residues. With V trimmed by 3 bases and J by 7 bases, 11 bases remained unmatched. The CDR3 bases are TGTGCCACCAGCAGCCTACAGGGGATATGGGGTGAAAAACTGTTTTTT. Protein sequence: CATSSLQGIWGEKLFF.

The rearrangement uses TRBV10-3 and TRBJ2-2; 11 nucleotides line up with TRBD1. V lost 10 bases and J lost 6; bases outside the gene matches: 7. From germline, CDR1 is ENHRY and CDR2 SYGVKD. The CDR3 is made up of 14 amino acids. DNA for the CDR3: TGTGCCACCGGACAGGGGGCTTTTGCCGGGGAGCTGTTTTTT. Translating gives CATGQGAFAGELFF.

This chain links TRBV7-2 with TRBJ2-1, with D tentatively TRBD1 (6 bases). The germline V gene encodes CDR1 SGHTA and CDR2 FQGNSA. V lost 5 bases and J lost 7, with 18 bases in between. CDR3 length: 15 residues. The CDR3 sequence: CASSQRQEIYNEQFF. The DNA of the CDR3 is TGTGCCAGCAGCCAAAGACAGGAAATCTATAATGAGCAGTTCTTC. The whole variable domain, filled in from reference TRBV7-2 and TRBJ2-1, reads GAGVSQSPSNKVTEKGKDVELRCDPISGHTALYWYRQSLGQGLEFLIYFQGNSAPDKSGLPSDRFSAERTGGSVSTLTIQRTQQEDSAVYLCASSQRQEIYNEQFFGPGTRLTVL.

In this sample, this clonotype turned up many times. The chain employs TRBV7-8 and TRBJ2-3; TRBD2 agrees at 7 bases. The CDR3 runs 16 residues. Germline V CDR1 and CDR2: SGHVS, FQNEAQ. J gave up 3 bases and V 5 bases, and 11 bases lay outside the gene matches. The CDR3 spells CASSPEVRDYTDTQYF. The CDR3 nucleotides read TGTGCCAGCAGCCCCGAAGTCCGGGACTATACAGATACGCAGTATTTT.

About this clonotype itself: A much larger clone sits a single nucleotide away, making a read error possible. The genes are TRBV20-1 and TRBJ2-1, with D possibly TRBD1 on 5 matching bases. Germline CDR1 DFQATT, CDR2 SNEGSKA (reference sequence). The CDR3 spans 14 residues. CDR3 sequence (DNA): TGCGGTGCTCACAATCCGGCAGGGCACAATGAGCAGTTCTTC. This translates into CGAHNPAGHNEQFF.

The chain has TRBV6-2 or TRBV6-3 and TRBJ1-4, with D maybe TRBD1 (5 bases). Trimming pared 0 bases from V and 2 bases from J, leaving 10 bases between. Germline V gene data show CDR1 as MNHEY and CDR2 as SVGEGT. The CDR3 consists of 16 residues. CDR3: CASSYSEGRTNEKLFF. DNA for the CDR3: TGTGCCAGCAGTTACTCGGAGGGGAGGACTAATGAAAAACTGTTTTTT.

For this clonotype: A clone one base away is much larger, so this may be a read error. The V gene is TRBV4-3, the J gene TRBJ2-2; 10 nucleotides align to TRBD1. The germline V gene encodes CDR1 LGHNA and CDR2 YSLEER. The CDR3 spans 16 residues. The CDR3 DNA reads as TGCGCCAGCAGCCAAGATCCGACAGGGGGCATCGGGGAGCCGTTTTTT. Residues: CASSQDPTGGIGEPFF.

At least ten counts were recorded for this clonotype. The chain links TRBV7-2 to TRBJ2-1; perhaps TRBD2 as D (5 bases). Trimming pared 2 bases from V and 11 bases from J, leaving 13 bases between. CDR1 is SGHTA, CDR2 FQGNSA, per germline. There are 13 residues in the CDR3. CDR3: CASSLRGSLKQFF. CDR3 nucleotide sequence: TGTGCCAGCAGCTTACGAGGGTCGCTTAAGCAGTTCTTC.

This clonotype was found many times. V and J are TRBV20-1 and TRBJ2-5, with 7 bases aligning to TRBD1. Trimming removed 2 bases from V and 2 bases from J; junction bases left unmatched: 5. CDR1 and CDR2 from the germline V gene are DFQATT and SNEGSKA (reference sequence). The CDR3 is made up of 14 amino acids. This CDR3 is CSARFVTGQETQYF. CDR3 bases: TGCAGTGCTAGATTCGTGACAGGGCAAGAGACCCAGTACTTC.

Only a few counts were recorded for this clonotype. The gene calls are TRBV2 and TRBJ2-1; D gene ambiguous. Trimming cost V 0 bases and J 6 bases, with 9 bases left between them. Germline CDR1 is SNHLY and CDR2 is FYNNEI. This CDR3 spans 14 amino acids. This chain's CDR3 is CASSEAAGANEQFF. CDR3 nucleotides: TGTGCCAGCAGTGAAGCGGCAGGAGCCAATGAGCAGTTCTTC.

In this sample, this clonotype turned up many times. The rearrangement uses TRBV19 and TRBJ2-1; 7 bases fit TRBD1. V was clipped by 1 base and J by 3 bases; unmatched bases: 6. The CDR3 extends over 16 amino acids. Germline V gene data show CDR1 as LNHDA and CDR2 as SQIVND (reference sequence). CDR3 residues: CASSIAEQGIYNEQFF. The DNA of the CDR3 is TGTGCCAGTAGTATAGCAGAACAGGGGATCTACAATGAGCAGTTCTTC.

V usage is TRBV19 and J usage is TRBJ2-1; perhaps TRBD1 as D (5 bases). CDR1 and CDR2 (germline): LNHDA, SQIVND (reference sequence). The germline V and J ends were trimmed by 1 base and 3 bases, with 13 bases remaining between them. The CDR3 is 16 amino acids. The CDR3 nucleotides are TGTGCCAGTAGTATAGGGCAGGGCCCCAGCTACAATGAGCAGTTCTTC. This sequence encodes CASSIGQGPSYNEQFF.

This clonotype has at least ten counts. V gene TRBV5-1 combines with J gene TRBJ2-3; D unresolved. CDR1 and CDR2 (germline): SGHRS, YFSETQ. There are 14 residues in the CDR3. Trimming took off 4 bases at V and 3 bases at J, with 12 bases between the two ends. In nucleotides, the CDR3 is TGCGCCAGCAGCGTCCGTACGACGACAGATACGCAGTATTTT. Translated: CASSVRTTTDTQYF.

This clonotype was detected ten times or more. The CDR3 spells CASSLVAGYNTEAFF. DNA of the CDR3: TGTGCCAGCAGCTTGGTGGCAGGCTACAACACTGAAGCTTTCTTT. This chain joins TRBV7-8 and TRBJ1-1; D is unclear. Trimming took off 3 bases at V and 2 bases at J, with 13 bases between the two ends. The CDR3 is 15 amino acids. The V gene's germline CDR1 is SGHVS and CDR2 FQNEAQ.